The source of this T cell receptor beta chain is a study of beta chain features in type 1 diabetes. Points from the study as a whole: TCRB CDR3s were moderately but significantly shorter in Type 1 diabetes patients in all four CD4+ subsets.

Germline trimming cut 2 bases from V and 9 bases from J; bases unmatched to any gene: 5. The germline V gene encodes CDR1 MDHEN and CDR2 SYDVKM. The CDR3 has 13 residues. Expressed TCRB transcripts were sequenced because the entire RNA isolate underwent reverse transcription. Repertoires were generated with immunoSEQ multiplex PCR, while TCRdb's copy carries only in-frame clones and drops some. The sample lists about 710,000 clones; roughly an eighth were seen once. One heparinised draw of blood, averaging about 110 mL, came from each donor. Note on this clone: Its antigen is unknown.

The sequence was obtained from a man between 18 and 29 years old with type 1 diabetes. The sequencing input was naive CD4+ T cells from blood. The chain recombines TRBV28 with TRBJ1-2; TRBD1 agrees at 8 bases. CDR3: CASSLRQGPRYTF. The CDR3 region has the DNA TGTGCCAGCAGTTTAAGACAGGGGCCACGCTACACCTTC.